What follows is one T cell receptor (beta chain) and its context. The antigen it recognizes is unknown. No base-level quality is on record; no much larger clone is a single base apart. The data belong to a study of OX40 agonist ivuxolimab in advanced cancers. For the study in its entirety: Ivuxolimab was an agonistic, fully human IgG2 monoclonal antibody directed against OX40 (CD134), a costimulatory receptor. Intravenous ivuxolimab was administered to patients every 2 weeks at six dose levels: 0.01, 0.1, 0.3, 1.5, 3 and 10 mg/kg. Among the roughly 50 dose-escalation patients, some 19 had hepatocellular carcinoma, approximately 15 melanoma, 9 renal cell carcinoma and 9 head and neck cancer. In the dose-escalation cohort, roughly four fifths of patients were male, and the mean age was about 55 years, with a range of roughly 20 to 85. Patients were allowed to have had prior anti-PD-1, anti-PD-L1 or anti-CTLA-4 therapy, and around 40% of the dose-escalation patients had previously received checkpoint inhibitors. Partial responses occurred in three dose-escalation patients: two with cutaneous melanoma and one with hepatocellular carcinoma. The point of sequencing TCRbeta in the periphery was to test whether ivuxolimab changed TCR sequence diversity and drove clonal T-cell expansion. The monotherapy dose-escalation portion (N ≈ 52 patients) of the phase I ivuxolimab trial is reported in the paper.

Patients with autoimmune disease history or receiving systemic immunosuppression were excluded from the trial. Peripheral blood for TCR sequencing was collected from all dose cohorts at baseline, on cycle 4 day 1, and on cycle 7 day 1. Samples were obtained from an open-label, multicenter, first-in-human phase I dose-escalation trial of ivuxolimab. Adults with locally advanced or metastatic head and neck squamous cell, hepatocellular, melanoma or renal cell carcinoma were enrolled in the trial. CD4+ and CD8+ T cells were sorted separately from peripheral blood before TCR sequencing. CDR1 is given as MNHEY and CDR2 as SVGAGI, both from the germline V gene. V lost 2 bases and J lost 2 bases; the stretch between them is 8 bases long. The CDR3 holds 14 amino acids from the cysteine to the phenylalanine. Just the 42-base CDR3 DNA is kept, in frame starting at base 1. Study-wide conclusions, independent of this receptor: The antigen specificity of the clonally expanded peripheral T cells was not determined. At doses from 0.1 to 3.0 mg/kg, clonal expansion was seen in both CD4+ and CD8+ blood T cells between baseline and week 6. In the 0.1-3.0 mg/kg groups, partial responders had among the lowest normalized peripheral clonal expansion, particularly in CD8+ T cells. Low levels of normalized T-cell clonal expansion were also seen in some patients who did not respond. After ivuxolimab, expanded clones were on average more numerous among CD8+ T cells than among CD4+ T cells.

To sequence the TCRbeta CDR3 region, genomic DNA was isolated from the sorted cells. The immunoSEQ Assay was used for sequencing of TCRbeta CDR3 regions. This is the immuneACCESS table as TCRdb keeps it, with only in-frame sequences that have V and J called. A part of the clones is gone; compared with another copy, unresolved V genes explain less than half, and the rest is unexplained. The sample has 90,000 to 95,000 clones on record, approximately 87% of them singletons. Of the sample, around 4.5% falls within the top ten clones. The clonotype was recovered from an adult with an advanced solid tumor such as melanoma, head and neck, liver or kidney cancer. The sample consisted of CD4+ or CD8+ T cells sorted from blood, taken in a trial of the OX40 agonist ivuxolimab. The chain was built from TRBV6-5 and TRBJ2-3; the D gene lacks a confident call. The DNA is TGTGCCAGCAGTTACGTCCGAAACACAGATACGCAGTATTTT. It translates to CASSYVRNTDTQYF.